The 6 T cell receptor beta chains presented below share a single source sample, sequenced in a study of T cell repertoires in cytomegalovirus infection. For these receptors, no antigen is known. Via MiXCR, TCRdb re-called the reads, giving one row per CDR3 protein. The repertoire holds approximately 310,000 distinct CDR3 sequences, with about 25% as singletons. The sequenced sample was cultured PBMCs, obtained from culture after CMV antigen stimulation. These receptors came from a human donor in good health (CMV status not recorded). Some clones in this sample may be carry-over from other donors' samples.

This clonotype came up many times. The CDR3 region is CASSLFGEYEQYF. As DNA, the CDR3 is TGTGCCAGCAGCTTATTCGGGGAATACGAGCAGTACTTC. The rearrangement uses TRBV7-2 and TRBJ2-7; D is possibly TRBD2 (5 bases). The CDR3 covers 13 residues. Trimming removed 2 bases from V and 4 bases from J, with 9 bases in between. Germline CDR1 and CDR2: SGHTA and FQGNSA. Filled out from reference TRBV7-2 and TRBJ2-7, the complete variable domain reads GAGVSQSPSNKVTEKGKDVELRCDPISGHTALYWYRQSLGQGLEFLIYFQGNSAPDKSGLPSDRFSAERTGGSVSTLTIQRTQQEDSAVYLCASSLFGEYEQYFGPGTRLTVT.

The chain uses TRBV19 and TRBJ1-5, with 7 bases matching TRBD1. The CDR3 contains 14 residues. Germline assignment: CDR1 LNHDA and CDR2 SQIVND (reference sequence). Trimming removed 5 bases from V and 7 bases from J; junction bases left unmatched: 8. CDR3 in amino acids: CASSLNRGQQPQHF. Here the CDR3 DNA reads TGTGCCAGTAGTCTTAACAGGGGTCAGCAGCCCCAGCATTTT.

This clonotype appeared a few times. J is TRBJ2-1 and V is TRBV4-1; 8 nucleotides agree with TRBD1. The CDR3 is made up of 16 amino acids. The V gene's germline CDR1 is MGHRA and CDR2 YSYEKL. V shed 4 bases and J 4 bases; nucleotides not matched to a gene: 9. CDR3 sequence reads: CASSPGTGGPYNEQFF. For the CDR3, the DNA is TGCGCCAGCAGCCCCGGAACAGGGGGACCTTACAATGAGCAGTTCTTC.

The CDR3 reads CASSFPSSGRATGELFF. The DNA of the CDR3 is TGTGCCAGCAGCTTCCCCTCTAGCGGGAGGGCCACCGGGGAGCTGTTTTTT. V gene TRBV7-8 combines with J gene TRBJ2-2, with 12 bases matching TRBD2. Per the germline V gene, CDR1 is SGHVS and CDR2 is FQNEAQ. V was pared by 3 bases and J by 4 bases, with 6 bases of the junction left unmatched. The length of the CDR3 is 17 residues.

The CDR3 here is CSARDSRLALRGTQYF. The CDR3 region has the DNA TGCAGTGCTAGAGATTCCCGACTAGCGCTGCGGGGTACGCAGTATTTT. The chain links TRBV20-1 to TRBJ2-3, with 8 bases fitting TRBD2. The CDR3 has 16 residues. The germline CDR1 and CDR2 sequences are DFQATT and SNEGSKA (reference sequence). V trimming: 0 bases; J trimming: 8 bases; junction bases outside the gene matches: 13.

This chain connects TRBV14 to TRBJ2-3; 13 nucleotides agree with TRBD2. With V trimmed by 5 bases and J by 8 bases, 4 bases remained unmatched. Germline assignment: CDR1 SGHDN and CDR2 FVKESK. The CDR3 is made up of 14 amino acids. CDR3 region: CASSVLAGGPTQYF. CDR3 nucleotide sequence: TGTGCCAGCAGCGTACTAGCGGGAGGGCCTACGCAGTATTTT.